The entry below gives a single T cell receptor beta chain sequence along with its context. This clonotype was detected a few times. Its antigen has not been determined. No clone much larger than this one lies a single base away; base qualities are absent. This specimen belongs to a study of T-cell reconstitution after alpha-beta-depleted transplantation in children listed by TCRdb under 2016. For context, the study as a whole: T-cell immune reconstitution after TCRalphabeta/CD19-depleted allogeneic hematopoietic cell transplantation in children was quantitatively tracked in the study by means of TCR repertoire profiling.

Spanning cysteine to phenylalanine, the CDR3 consists of 15 amino acids. This entry keeps only the CDR3 DNA: 45 bases, framed from base 1. Library preparation employed PCR. These reads were obtained on an Illumina HiSeq 2500. TCR library preparation used molecular barcoding, with unique molecular identifiers applied to normalize quantification of the TCRbeta repertoire. Using fastp trimming at Q25 and MiXCR clonotype assembly, TCRdb reanalyzed the public sequencing data and kept in-frame beta chains. Records with the same CDR3 protein are collapsed into one entry carrying the most frequent genes and DNA. Here the sample has about 400,000 distinct CDR3 sequences; about a fifth occur a single time. 3% to 4.5% of the sample comes from the top ten.

The TCR was taken from a human donor who donated a stem cell graft to a child with acute myeloid leukemia. The starting material was PBMCs from the stem cell graft donor, obtained from the stem cell graft. The sequence joins TRBV21-1 to TRBJ2-4; the D segment call TRBD1 is taken from the table without a DNA check. TRBV21-1 is tagged as a pseudogene. The sequenced DNA is TGTGCCAGCAGCAAAGAGAGGGGGGCCAAAAACATTCAGTACTTC. Translated, it reads CASSKERGAKNIQYF.